This TCR beta chain was recovered during a study of T cell repertoires in cytomegalovirus infection. Note on this clonotype: What it binds is not known.

TCRdb re-called the reads with MiXCR, one entry per CDR3 protein. The sample gives hundreds of thousands of distinct CDR3 sequences, less than 40% of which show up once; more than 13% is in the top ten. The sample here was cultured CD8+ T cells from PBMCs, taken from culture after CMV antigen stimulation. This clonotype was sampled from a human donor in good health (CMV status not recorded). Some clones in this sample may be carry-over from other donors' samples.

The DNA of the CDR3 is TGTGCTTCCGGGGGTGGAAATACGCAGTATTTT. As protein: CASGGGNTQYF. The rearrangement links TRBV24-1 to TRBJ2-3, with D maybe TRBD2 (6 bases). Germline CDR1 KGHDR, CDR2 SFDVKD. The CDR3 is 11 amino acids.